Each of the 25 T cell receptor beta chains below was sequenced from the same sample in a study of blood T cell repertoires in COVID-19. The data were produced by immunoSEQ multiplex PCR, yet TCRdb's version contains in-frame clones alone and is incomplete. In the table there are about 150,000 clones, about nine tenths of which are singletons. Input material: peripheral blood. The receptors here all came from a man older than 75 with acute or convalescent COVID-19.

In this sample, this clone turned up once. The chain links TRBV29-1 to TRBJ1-2, with D possibly matching TRBD1 (6 bases). Trimming removed 1 base at V and 8 bases at J, with 17 bases between. The CDR3 extends over 14 amino acids. CDR1 and CDR2 (germline): SQVTM, ANQGSEA. The CDR3 nucleotides read TGCAGCGTTGAAGTCGTCACAGGGACGGGGGGCTACACCTTC. Its translation: CSVEVVTGTGGYTF.

This rearrangement joins TRBV9 to TRBJ2-1; D perhaps matches TRBD2 (6 bases). Trimming left V 0 bases short and J 9 bases short, with 16 bases between. Germline-derived CDR1 and CDR2 are SGDLS and YYNGEE. CDR3 length equals 15 residues. The CDR3 bases are TGTGCCAGCAGCGTAGCCCCGGGACTGAATGGTGAGCAGTTCTTC. This sequence encodes CASSVAPGLNGEQFF.

The chain is built from TRBV3-1 (or the pseudogene TRBV3-2) and TRBJ1-2, with a tentative D call TRBD1 (6 bases). The germline CDR1 and CDR2 sequences are LGHDT and YNNKEL (reference sequence). Between the trimmed V and J ends, which lost 5 bases and 5 bases, there was a span of 15 bases. This CDR3 is 14 amino acids long. Written as DNA, the CDR3 is TGTGCCAGCAGCTACCGGGGGGCGTCATATGGCTACACCTTC. It codes for CASSYRGASYGYTF.

This rearrangement joins TRBV7-2 to TRBJ2-1, with 11 bases that match TRBD2. The CDR3 runs to 19 residues. The trim removed 0 bases at V and 7 bases at J, leaving 14 bases unmatched. Looked up from germline, CDR1 is SGHTA and CDR2 is FQGNSA. The CDR3 DNA reads TGTGCCAGCAGCTTAGCGCAAACACTACTAGCGGGAGCGTTTAATGAGCAGTTCTTC. This gives the protein CASSLAQTLLAGAFNEQFF.

The chain is built from TRBV19 and TRBJ2-1; perhaps TRBD1 as D (5 bases). With 1 base removed from V and 0 bases from J, the gap between germline ends came to 10 bases. Germline V CDR1 and CDR2: LNHDA, SQIVND (reference sequence). This CDR3 contains 16 residues. CDR3 region: CASSIVQGSSYNEQFF. The CDR3 nucleotides read TGTGCCAGTAGTATAGTCCAGGGATCCTCCTACAATGAGCAGTTCTTC. The full variable domain, with the rest looked up from reference TRBV19 and TRBJ2-1, is DGGITQSPKYLFRKEGQNVTLSCEQNLNHDAMYWYRQDPGQGLRLIYYSQIVNDFQKGDIAEGYSVSREKKESFPLTVTSAQKNPTAFYLCASSIVQGSSYNEQFFGPGTRLTVL.

This clone was detected once. Other DNA sequences from this sample encode an identical CDR3 as well. The J gene is TRBJ1-1, the V gene TRBV6-4, with 9 nucleotides matching TRBD1. CDR3 length: 14 amino acids. CDR1 is MRHNA and CDR2 is SNTAGT in the germline V gene. V lost 2 bases to trimming and J lost 4 bases; unmatched junction nucleotides: 2. This CDR3 is CASSDTDRGTEAFF. The CDR3 DNA reads TGTGCCAGCAGTGACACGGACAGGGGCACTGAAGCTTTCTTT.

The genes are TRBV11-2 and TRBJ2-2; TRBD1 matches 9 bases. The CDR3 is made up of 16 amino acids. Germline V gene lookup returns CDR1 SGHAT and CDR2 FQNNGV. Germline trimming cut 5 bases from V and 1 base from J; bases unmatched to any gene: 5. DNA of the CDR3: TGTGCCAGCAGCCCCGGGACAGGGAGGAACACCGGGGAGCTGTTTTTT. Translating it yields CASSPGTGRNTGELFF.

This chain uses TRBV18 with TRBJ2-6; a weak D match, TRBD1 (5 bases). Germline CDR1 and CDR2: KGHSH and LQKENI. V lost 4 bases and J lost 0, with 19 bases in between. The CDR3 spans 19 residues. CDR3 coding DNA: TGTGCCAGCTCACATCGTGGTGTTGGGGCTCTCTCTGGGGCCAACGTCCTGACTTTC. As protein: CASSHRGVGALSGANVLTF.

The chain combines TRBV7-3 with TRBJ2-5, with D possibly matching TRBD2 (6 bases). Germline-derived CDR1 and CDR2 are SGHTA and FQGTGA. The CDR3 runs to 17 residues. Trimming pared 5 bases from V and 1 base from J, leaving 20 bases between. CDR3 bases: TGTGCCAGCAGCCAATCCCGGGGTACGCGGGGCCAAGAGACCCAGTACTTC. Amino acid sequence: CASSQSRGTRGQETQYF.

The chain joins TRBV6-9 to TRBJ2-1; 14 nucleotides align to TRBD2. There are 15 residues in the CDR3. From germline, CDR1 is MNHGY and CDR2 SVAAGI. Trimming at V came to 3 bases and at J to 8 bases, leaving 3 bases not matched to a gene. The CDR3 DNA reads as TGTGCCAGCAGTTACGGGGGACTAGCGGGAGATGAGCAGTTCTTC. Translating it yields CASSYGGLAGDEQFF.

The CDR3 DNA sequence: TGCAGCGTTCTTGAGCGGGTATACTCCTACGAGCAGTACTTC. It is translated as CSVLERVYSYEQYF. The V call is TRBV29-1, the J call TRBJ2-7; D perhaps matches TRBD2 (6 bases). The CDR3 totals 14 residues. CDR1 and CDR2 (germline): SQVTM, ANQGSEA. The germline V and J ends were trimmed by 5 bases and 0 bases, with 14 bases remaining between them.

To note about this clone: Other DNA sequences within the sample encode an identical CDR3. DNA for the CDR3: TGCGCCAGCAGCTTAGACCAGGGGAACACTGAAGCTTTCTTT. It codes for CASSLDQGNTEAFF. V and J are TRBV5-1 and TRBJ1-1; tentative D call: TRBD1 (5 bases). There are 14 residues in the CDR3. CDR1 SGHRS and CDR2 YFSETQ come from the germline V gene. The V end was cut by 2 bases, the J end by 1 base, with 9 bases between.

A remark on this clone: The identical CDR3 is also encoded by other nucleotide sequences in the sample. The chain has TRBV7-9 and TRBJ1-4, with D unresolved. Between the trimmed V and J ends, which lost 0 bases and 2 bases, there was a span of 4 bases. CDR1 is SEHNR, CDR2 FQNEAQ, per germline (reference sequence). This CDR3 has 14 residues. The CDR3 DNA follows: TGTGCCAGCAGCTTAGCCGGGACTAATGAAAAACTGTTTTTT. Protein: CASSLAGTNEKLFF.

The chain combines TRBV21-1 with TRBJ1-1; TRBD1 reflects the table's D call only, with no check against the DNA. TRBV21-1 is deemed a pseudogene. The CDR3 has 13 residues. The CDR3 DNA reads TGTGCCAGCAGCAGCGGACAGAACACTGAAGCTTTCTTT. Its protein is CASSSGQNTEAFF.

The gene calls are TRBV10-2 and TRBJ1-1; the D gene is possibly TRBD1 (5 bases). Germline V CDR1 and CDR2: WSHSY, SAAADI. The CDR3 contains 16 residues. V gave up 2 bases and J gave up 1 base, with 14 bases separating them. The CDR3 coding sequence is TGCGCCAGCAGTGAGATGCCCGGGGGGGAGAACACTGAAGCTTTCTTT. Translation gives CASSEMPGGENTEAFF.

The chain has TRBV28 and TRBJ1-3, with D possibly being TRBD1 (6 bases). The germline gives CDR1 MDHEN, CDR2 SYDVKM. The CDR3 extends over 16 amino acids. Trimming took 3 bases from V and 3 from J, leaving 15 bases between them. CDR3 in DNA: TGTGCCAGCAGTTTTATCGCAGGGGTCGGTGGAAACACCATATATTTT. Amino acids: CASSFIAGVGGNTIYF.

As regards this clone: Other DNA sequences in the sample encode the same CDR3. The gene calls are TRBV9 and TRBJ2-1; 9 bases are shared with TRBD2. The V gene end was trimmed by 2 bases and the J gene end by 0 bases; junction bases not matched to a gene: 0. In germline, CDR1 is SGDLS, CDR2 YYNGEE. This CDR3 is built from 15 residues. DNA of the CDR3: TGTGCCAGCAGCGTTAGCGGGAGCTCCTACAATGAGCAGTTCTTC. It translates to CASSVSGSSYNEQFF.

V usage is TRBV5-1 and J usage is TRBJ1-3, with TRBD1 matching over 9 bases. The CDR3 is 16 amino acids. J was trimmed by 4 bases and V by 4 bases; bases with no gene match: 9. Germline CDR1 is SGHRS and CDR2 is YFSETQ. The CDR3 region has the DNA TGCGCCAGCAGCCCGGGACAGGGTGTAGCCGGAAACACCATATATTTT. This encodes CASSPGQGVAGNTIYF.

The chain combines TRBV7-6 with TRBJ2-3, with 8 bases matching TRBD2. The CDR3 has 15 amino acids. Per the germline V gene, CDR1 is SGHVS and CDR2 is FNYEAQ. V lost 2 bases, J lost 3 bases, and 4 bases stayed unmatched. The CDR3: CASSLPAGVTDTQYF. CDR3 DNA sequence: TGTGCCAGCAGCTTACCAGCGGGGGTTACAGATACGCAGTATTTT.

This clone has a single count. This chain uses TRBV5-1 with TRBJ2-1, with 13 bases fitting TRBD2. Per the germline V gene, CDR1 is SGHRS and CDR2 is YFSETQ. The junction had 8 bases not matched to a gene; V was cut back by 4 bases and J by 4 bases. CDR3 length: 17 residues. For the CDR3, the DNA is TGCGCCAGCAGCGGGGGACTAGCGGGATCTCGGTACAATGAGCAGTTCTTC. Translation: CASSGGLAGSRYNEQFF.

CDR3 sequence reads: CASSEGPLGAFF. In DNA form, the CDR3 reads TGCGCCAGCAGTGAGGGTCCCCTCGGAGCTTTCTTT. J is TRBJ1-1 and V is TRBV10-1; D uncertain. The V gene lost 2 bases and the J gene lost 10 bases, with 11 bases spanning the gap. Germline V CDR1 and CDR2: WNHNN, SYGVQD (reference sequence). CDR3 length: 12 residues.

The chain links TRBV28 to TRBJ2-2, with a possible D match to TRBD2 (6 bases). Deletions cut 6 bases from V and 3 bases from J, with 14 bases between. The germline CDR1 and CDR2 sequences are MDHEN and SYDVKM. The CDR3 extends over 15 amino acids. The CDR3 reads CASRTPGLYTGELFF. The CDR3 DNA reads as TGTGCCAGCAGGACCCCGGGACTGTACACCGGGGAGCTGTTTTTT.

The chain joins TRBV19 to TRBJ2-2, with a possible D match to TRBD2 (6 bases). Germline-derived CDR1 and CDR2 are LNHDA and SQIVND (reference sequence). V was shortened by 9 bases and J by 6 bases, with 14 bases between the two germline ends. CDR3 length: 13 amino acids. For the CDR3, the DNA is TGTGCCAGCGGAGGGCAAGGGGCCGGGGAGCTGTTTTTT. Translation gives CASGGQGAGELFF.

The chain links TRBV18 to TRBJ1-2; the match to TRBD1 covers 9 bases. The CDR3 totals 14 residues. The V gene end was trimmed by 5 bases and the J gene end by 7 bases; junction bases not matched to a gene: 8. Germline lookup yields CDR1 KGHSH and CDR2 LQKENI. The CDR3 region has the DNA TGTGCCAGCTCAGGGGGACAGGGATTGAGTGGCTACACCTTC. It codes for CASSGGQGLSGYTF.

The chain is built from TRBV3-1 (or the pseudogene TRBV3-2) and TRBJ1-1, with D possibly matching TRBD1 (6 bases). Trimming pared 0 bases from V and 1 base from J, leaving 6 bases between. CDR3 length: 14 residues. The V gene's germline CDR1 is LGHDT and CDR2 YNNKEL (reference sequence). This chain's CDR3 is CASSQEDRNTEAFF. The DNA for the CDR3 is TGTGCCAGCAGCCAAGAGGACAGGAACACTGAAGCTTTCTTT.